Presented here are 7 T cell receptor beta chains from one specimen sequenced in a study of T-cell reconstitution after alpha-beta-depleted transplantation in children. Unique molecular identifiers were built into the TCRbeta library. One entry per CDR3 protein, called by TCRdb with MiXCR from the PCR reads. The sample gives about 240,000 distinct CDR3 sequences, about 25% of which show up once; about 2.8% is in the top ten. The sequenced sample was PBMCs, obtained before TCRalphabeta/CD19-depleted stem cell transplant. These receptors all come from a girl aged 2-10 years with Fanconi anemia, due to receive a stem cell transplant.

This clonotype was found many times. This rearrangement joins TRBV20-1 to TRBJ2-1; D not resolved. Looked up from germline, CDR1 is DFQATT and CDR2 is SNEGSKA (reference sequence). The CDR3 consists of 13 residues. The germline V and J ends were trimmed by 3 bases and 6 bases, with 12 bases remaining between them. The CDR3: CSASLRRPNEQFF. Here the CDR3 DNA reads TGCAGTGCTAGTTTGCGTAGACCCAATGAGCAGTTCTTC.

The chain carries TRBV29-1 and TRBJ1-2; D perhaps matches TRBD1 (6 bases). The length of the CDR3 is 11 residues. The germline V gene encodes CDR1 SQVTM and CDR2 ANQGSEA. Deletions cut 8 bases from V and 4 bases from J, with 11 bases between. The CDR3 DNA sequence: TGCAGCATGAAACAGGGCTATGGCTACACCTTC. Translation: CSMKQGYGYTF.

This clonotype occurred many times. The CDR3 coding sequence is TGCAGCGTTGGGACAGGCACCTACGAGCAGTACTTC. Amino acids: CSVGTGTYEQYF. The gene calls are TRBV29-1 and TRBJ2-7, with 7 positions matching TRBD1. CDR1 is SQVTM and CDR2 is ANQGSEA in the germline V gene. With 4 bases clipped from V and 2 bases from J, the junction kept 2 bases outside the gene matches. The CDR3 has 12 residues.

This clonotype appeared many times. V and J are TRBV3-1 and TRBJ2-1; no reliable D call. The germline V gene encodes CDR1 LGHDT and CDR2 YNNKEL (reference sequence). The CDR3 has 16 residues. V was trimmed by 4 bases and J by 4 bases, leaving 17 bases between them. DNA of the CDR3: TGTGCCAGCAGCCGTTTCAACAATCGGATGTACAATGAGCAGTTCTTC. Protein: CASSRFNNRMYNEQFF.

The chain joins TRBV20-1 to TRBJ1-2; D unresolved. The V end was cut by 0 bases, the J end by 8 bases, with 10 bases between. Germline CDR1 reads DFQATT; CDR2 reads SNEGSKA (reference sequence). This CDR3 contains 12 residues. This chain's CDR3 is CSARDLKDGYTF. DNA for the CDR3: TGCAGTGCTAGAGATCTTAAGGACGGCTACACCTTC.

The chain recombines TRBV27 with TRBJ2-7; D may correspond to TRBD1 or TRBD2 (6 bases each). The CDR3 is made up of 15 amino acids. The germline V gene encodes CDR1 MNHEY and CDR2 SMNVEV (reference sequence). Trimming shortened V by 2 bases and J by 3 bases, and 14 bases separated the two germline ends. The CDR3 loop reads CASSLRGAALYEQYF. In DNA form, the CDR3 reads TGTGCCAGCAGTTTAAGGGGGGCTGCCCTCTACGAGCAGTACTTC.

This clonotype was recorded many times. The chain employs TRBV20-1 and TRBJ2-5; D is unresolved. Trimming shortened V by 3 bases and J by 0 bases, and 8 bases separated the two germline ends. Per germline, CDR1 DFQATT and CDR2 SNEGSKA (reference sequence). This CDR3 region has 13 residues. The CDR3 DNA reads TGCAGTGCTAGTACAGTTCACCAAGAGACCCAGTACTTC. It codes for CSASTVHQETQYF.